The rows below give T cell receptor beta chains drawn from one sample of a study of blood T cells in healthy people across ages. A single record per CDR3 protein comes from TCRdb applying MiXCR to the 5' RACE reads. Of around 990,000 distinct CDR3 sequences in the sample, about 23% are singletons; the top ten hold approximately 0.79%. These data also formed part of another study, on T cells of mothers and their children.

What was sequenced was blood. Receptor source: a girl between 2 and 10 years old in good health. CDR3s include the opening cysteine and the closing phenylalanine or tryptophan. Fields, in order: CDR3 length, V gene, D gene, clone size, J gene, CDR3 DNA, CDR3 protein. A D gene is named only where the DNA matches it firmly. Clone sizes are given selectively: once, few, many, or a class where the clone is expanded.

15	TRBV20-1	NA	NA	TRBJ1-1	TGCAGTGCTAGGACCAAGATAGGAGCGAACACTGAAGCTTTCTTT	CSARTKIGANTEAFF
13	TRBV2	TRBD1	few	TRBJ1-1	TGTGCCAGCTCGAGAACAGGGGAATCGAGTGCTTTCTTT	CASSRTGESSAFF
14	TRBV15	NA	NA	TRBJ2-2	TGTGCCACCAGCAGAGAAAGAAGTACCGGGGAGCTGTTTTTT	CATSRERSTGELFF
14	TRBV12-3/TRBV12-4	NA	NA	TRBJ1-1	TGTGCCAGCAGTTTTAACAGTTTGGACACTGAAGCTTTCTTT	CASSFNSLDTEAFF
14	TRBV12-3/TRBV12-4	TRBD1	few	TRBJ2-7	TGTGCCAGCAGTTTATTGGGACAGGGGAACGAGCAGTACTTC	CASSLLGQGNEQYF
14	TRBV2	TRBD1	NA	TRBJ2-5	TGTGCCAGCAACGGGGACAGGGCCAAAGAGACCCAGTACTTC	CASNGDRAKETQYF
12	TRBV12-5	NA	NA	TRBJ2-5	TGTGCTAGTGGTTTGGAAAGTGGGACCCAGTACTTC	CASGLESGTQYF
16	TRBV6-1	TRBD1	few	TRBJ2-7	TGTGCCAGCAGTCGAACTCAGACAGGGAGAGCCTACGAGCAGTACTTC	CASSRTQTGRAYEQYF
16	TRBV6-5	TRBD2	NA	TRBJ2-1	TGTGCCAGCAGTTACTACGAGCGGGGACCCTACAATGAGCAGTTCTTC	CASSYYERGPYNEQFF
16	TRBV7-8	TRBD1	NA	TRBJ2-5	TGTGCCAGCAGCTCGCCGGGACAGCCTTACCAAGAGACCCAGTACTTC	CASSSPGQPYQETQYF
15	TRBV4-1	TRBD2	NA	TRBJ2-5	TGCGCCAGCAGCCAAGAACAGCGGGATGGGGTGACCCAGTACTTC	CASSQEQRDGVTQYF
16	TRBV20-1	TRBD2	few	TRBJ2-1	TGCAGTGCTAGACGGAAAGGACTAGCGGGCGACAATGAGCAGTTCTTC	CSARRKGLAGDNEQFF
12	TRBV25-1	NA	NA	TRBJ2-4	TGTGCCAGCAGTGCGGGGGCGGACATTCAGTACTTC	CASSAGADIQYF
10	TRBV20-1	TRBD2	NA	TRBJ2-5	TGCAGTGCTAGAGTTCGGACTAGCCTCTTC	CSARVRTSLF
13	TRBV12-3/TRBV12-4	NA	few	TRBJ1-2	TGTGCCAGCAGTTTTGCCCAAAACTATGGCTACACCTTC	CASSFAQNYGYTF
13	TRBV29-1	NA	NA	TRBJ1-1	TGCAGCGTAAAGACAGTGGGAGATGGTGAAGCTTTCTTT	CSVKTVGDGEAFF
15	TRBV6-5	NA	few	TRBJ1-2	TGTGCCAGCAGTTACTGGATTGAGGCCCCGTATGGCTACATCTTC	CASSYWIEAPYGYIF
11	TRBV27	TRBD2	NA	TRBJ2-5	TGTGCCAGCAGCTCCTTTGCGGGGGAGTACTTC	CASSSFAGEYF
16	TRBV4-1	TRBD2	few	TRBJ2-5	TGCGCCAGCAGCCCAACTAGCGGGAGGATTTCAGAGACCCAGTACTTC	CASSPTSGRISETQYF
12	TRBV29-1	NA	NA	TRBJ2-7	TGCAGCGTCCGACAGGACTCTTACGGGCAGTACTTC	CSVRQDSYGQYF
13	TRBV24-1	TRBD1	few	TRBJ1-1	TGTGCCACGGTGGACAGGTCGAACACTGAAGCTTTCTTT	CATVDRSNTEAFF
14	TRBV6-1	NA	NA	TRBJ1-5	TGTGCCAGCAGATACGCCGGGAGTCATCAGCCCCAGCATTTT	CASRYAGSHQPQHF